This entry concerns a single T cell receptor beta chain. The CDR3 is 16 amino acids. The ends were cut back, 4 bases at V and 2 bases at J, with 17 bases in the middle. Germline V lookup: CDR1 MNHNS, CDR2 SASEGT. Original processing methods: The authors estimated nucleated cell counts from reference gene primer amplification. Measured with immunoSEQ multiplex PCR; TCRdb has only the in-frame clones, and not every one. D and trimming come from the DNA, and the V and J calls and clone size come from that table. The repertoire includes more than 40,000 clones, 75% to 85% of them detected once, and 13% to 15% sits in the top ten. The record originates from a study of blood T cell repertoires in COVID-19. For the study at large: Spain, Italy and the United States supplied samples that represented acute and convalescent COVID-19. PBMCs, B-cell-depleted T cells, or T cells were the source of the cDNA or gDNA that made up the material.

This clonotype was obtained from a human donor with acute or convalescent COVID-19. The donor label of this sample is uncertain. The V call is TRBV6-1, the J call TRBJ2-5, with D possibly TRBD2 on 5 matching bases. The material sequenced was peripheral blood. CDR3: CASSVWTDLVQETQYF. CDR3 nucleotides: TGTGCCAGCAGTGTATGGACGGACTTAGTTCAAGAGACCCAGTACTTC.